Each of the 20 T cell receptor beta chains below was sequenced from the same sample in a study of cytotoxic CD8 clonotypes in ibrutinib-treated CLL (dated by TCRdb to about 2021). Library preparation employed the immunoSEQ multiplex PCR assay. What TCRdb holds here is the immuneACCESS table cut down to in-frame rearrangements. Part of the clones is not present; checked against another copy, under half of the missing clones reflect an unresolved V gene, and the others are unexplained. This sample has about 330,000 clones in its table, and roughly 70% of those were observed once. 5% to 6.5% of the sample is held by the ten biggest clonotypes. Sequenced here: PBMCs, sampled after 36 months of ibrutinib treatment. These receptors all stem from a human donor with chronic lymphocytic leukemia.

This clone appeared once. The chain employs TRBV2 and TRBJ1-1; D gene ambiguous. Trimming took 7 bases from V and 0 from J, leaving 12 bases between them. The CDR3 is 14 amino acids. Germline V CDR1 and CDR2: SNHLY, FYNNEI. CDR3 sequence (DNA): TGTGCCAGCATGGTGGGGTCGGTGAACACTGAAGCTTTCTTT. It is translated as CASMVGSVNTEAFF.

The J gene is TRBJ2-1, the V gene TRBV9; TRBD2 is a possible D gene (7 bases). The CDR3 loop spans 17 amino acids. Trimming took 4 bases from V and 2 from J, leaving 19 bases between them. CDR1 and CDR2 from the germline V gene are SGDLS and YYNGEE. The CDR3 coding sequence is TGTGCCAGCAGCCTACGAATCGGGGGGCGAACCTACAATGAGCAGTTCTTC. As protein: CASSLRIGGRTYNEQFF.

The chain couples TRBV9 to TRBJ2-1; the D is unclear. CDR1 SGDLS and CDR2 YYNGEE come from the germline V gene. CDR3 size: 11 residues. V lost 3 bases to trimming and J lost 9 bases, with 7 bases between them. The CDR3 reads CASSAHREQFF. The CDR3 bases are TGTGCCAGCAGCGCCCACCGTGAGCAGTTCTTC.

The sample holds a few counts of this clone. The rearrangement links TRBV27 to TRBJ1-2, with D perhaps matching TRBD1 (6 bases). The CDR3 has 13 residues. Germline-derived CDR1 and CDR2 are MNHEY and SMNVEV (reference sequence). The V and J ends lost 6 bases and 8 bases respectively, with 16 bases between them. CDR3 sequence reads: CASRTHRESGYTF. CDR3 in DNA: TGTGCCAGCAGGACCCACAGGGAATCGGGCTACACCTTC.

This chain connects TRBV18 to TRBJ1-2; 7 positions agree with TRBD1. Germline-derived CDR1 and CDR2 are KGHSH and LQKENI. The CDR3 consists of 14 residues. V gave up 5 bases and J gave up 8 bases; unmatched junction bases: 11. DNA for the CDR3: TGTGCCAGCTCAAACCAGGGGGACGGTTACGGCTACACCTTC. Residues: CASSNQGDGYGYTF.

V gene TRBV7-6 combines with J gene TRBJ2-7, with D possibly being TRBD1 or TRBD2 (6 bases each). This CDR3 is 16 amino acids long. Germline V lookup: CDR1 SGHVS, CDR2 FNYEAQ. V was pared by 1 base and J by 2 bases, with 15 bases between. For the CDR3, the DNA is TGTGCCAGCAGCTTAGAGGGGGGTATTGGGGCCTACGAGCAGTACTTC. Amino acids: CASSLEGGIGAYEQYF.

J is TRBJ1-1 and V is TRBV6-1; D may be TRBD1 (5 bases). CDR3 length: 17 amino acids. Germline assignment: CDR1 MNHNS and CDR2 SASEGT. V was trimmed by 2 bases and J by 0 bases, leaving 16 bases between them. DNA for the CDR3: TGTGCCAGCAGTGAACAGGGCACGTCGTCGATGAACACTGAAGCTTTCTTT. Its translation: CASSEQGTSSMNTEAFF.

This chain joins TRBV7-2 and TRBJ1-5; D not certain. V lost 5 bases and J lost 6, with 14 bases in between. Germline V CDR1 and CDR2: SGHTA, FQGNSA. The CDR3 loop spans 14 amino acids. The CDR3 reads CASSTSPGGQPQHF. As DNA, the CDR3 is TGTGCCAGCAGCACCAGTCCTGGCGGTCAGCCCCAGCATTTT. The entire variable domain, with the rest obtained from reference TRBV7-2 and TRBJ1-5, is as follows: GAGVSQSPSNKVTEKGKDVELRCDPISGHTALYWYRQSLGQGLEFLIYFQGNSAPDKSGLPSDRFSAERTGGSVSTLTIQRTQQEDSAVYLCASSTSPGGQPQHFGDGTRLSIL.

This CDR3 reads CATSRAGFGGYTF. In DNA form, the CDR3 reads TGTGCCACCAGCAGAGCGGGTTTTGGTGGCTACACCTTC. The chain carries TRBV15 and TRBJ1-2; D remains ambiguous. The CDR3 runs 13 residues. V lost 1 base and J 7 bases, leaving 10 bases between the germline ends. Looked up from germline, CDR1 is LNHNV and CDR2 is YYDKDF (reference sequence). The variable domain in full, with the rest retrieved from reference TRBV15 and TRBJ1-2, is DAMVIQNPRYQVTQFGKPVTLSCSQTLNHNVMYWYQQKSSQAPKLLFHYYDKDFNNEADTPDNFQSRRPNTSFCFLDIRSPGLGDTAMYLCATSRAGFGGYTFGSGTRLTVV.

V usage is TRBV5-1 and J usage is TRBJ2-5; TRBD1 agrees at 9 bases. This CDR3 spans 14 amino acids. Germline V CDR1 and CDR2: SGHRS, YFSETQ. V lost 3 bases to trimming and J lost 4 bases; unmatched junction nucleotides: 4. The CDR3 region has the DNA TGCGCCAGCAGCTCGGACAGGGGACGAGAGACCCAGTACTTC. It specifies CASSSDRGRETQYF. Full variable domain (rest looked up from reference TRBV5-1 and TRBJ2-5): KAGVTQTPRYLIKTRGQQVTLSCSPISGHRSVSWYQQTPGQGLQFLFEYFSETQRNKGNFPGRFSGRQFSNSRSEMNVSTLELGDSALYLCASSSDRGRETQYFGPGTRLLVL.

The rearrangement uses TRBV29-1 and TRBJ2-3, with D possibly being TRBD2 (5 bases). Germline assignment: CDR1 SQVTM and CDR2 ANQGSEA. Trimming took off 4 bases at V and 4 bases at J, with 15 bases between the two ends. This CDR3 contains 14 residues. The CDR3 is CSVAVPGWSDTQYF. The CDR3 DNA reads TGCAGCGTTGCCGTCCCGGGGTGGTCAGATACGCAGTATTTT.

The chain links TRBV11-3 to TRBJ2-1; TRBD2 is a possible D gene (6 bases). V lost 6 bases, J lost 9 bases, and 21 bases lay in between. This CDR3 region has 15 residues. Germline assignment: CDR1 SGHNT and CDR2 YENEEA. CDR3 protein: CASRFRGSSQLEQFF. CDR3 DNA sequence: TGTGCCAGCAGGTTTCGGGGGTCTAGCCAACTTGAGCAGTTCTTC. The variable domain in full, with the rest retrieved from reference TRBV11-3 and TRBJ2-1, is EAGVVQSPRYKIIEKKQPVAFWCNPISGHNTLYWYLQNLGQGPELLIRYENEEAVDDSQLPKDRFSAERLKGVDSTLKIQPAELGDSAVYLCASRFRGSSQLEQFFGPGTRLTVL.

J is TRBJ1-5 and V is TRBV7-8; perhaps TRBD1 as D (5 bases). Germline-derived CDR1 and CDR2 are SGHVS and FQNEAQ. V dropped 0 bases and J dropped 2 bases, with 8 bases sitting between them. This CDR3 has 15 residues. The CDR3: CASSLARDRNQPQHF. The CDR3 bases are TGTGCCAGCAGCTTAGCCAGGGATCGCAATCAGCCCCAGCATTTT.

The chain's CDR3 is CASRPPDSYNEQFF. As DNA, the CDR3 is TGTGCCAGCAGACCACCGGACTCCTACAATGAGCAGTTCTTC. The chain couples TRBV7-8 to TRBJ2-1; D is undetermined. From germline, CDR1 is SGHVS and CDR2 FQNEAQ. Trimming took 6 bases from V and 0 from J, leaving 9 bases between them. The CDR3 covers 14 residues.

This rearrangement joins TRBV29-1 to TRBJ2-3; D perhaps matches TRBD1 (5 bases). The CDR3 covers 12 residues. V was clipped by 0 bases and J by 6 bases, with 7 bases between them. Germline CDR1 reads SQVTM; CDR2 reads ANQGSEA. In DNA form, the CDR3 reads TGCAGCGTTGAAGAACGACAGGATACGCAGTATTTT. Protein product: CSVEERQDTQYF.

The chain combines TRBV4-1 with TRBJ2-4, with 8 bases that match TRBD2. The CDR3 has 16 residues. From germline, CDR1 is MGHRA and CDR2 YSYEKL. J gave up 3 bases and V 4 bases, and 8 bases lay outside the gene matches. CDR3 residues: CASSLHSGTSKNIQYF. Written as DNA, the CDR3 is TGCGCCAGCAGCCTCCACTCCGGGACTAGCAAAAACATTCAGTACTTC.

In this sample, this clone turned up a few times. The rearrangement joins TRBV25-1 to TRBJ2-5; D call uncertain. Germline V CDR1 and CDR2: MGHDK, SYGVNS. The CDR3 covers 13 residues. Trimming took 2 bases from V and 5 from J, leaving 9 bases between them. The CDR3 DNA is TGTGCCAGCAGTGAAGAGTACGGGGAGACCCAGTACTTC. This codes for CASSEEYGETQYF.

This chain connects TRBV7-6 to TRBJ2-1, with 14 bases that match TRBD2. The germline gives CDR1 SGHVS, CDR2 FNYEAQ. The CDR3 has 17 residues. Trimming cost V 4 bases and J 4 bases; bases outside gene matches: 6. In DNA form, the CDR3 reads TGTGCCAGCAGCTCAACTGGGACTAGCGGGGGTTACAATGAGCAGTTCTTC. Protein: CASSSTGTSGGYNEQFF.

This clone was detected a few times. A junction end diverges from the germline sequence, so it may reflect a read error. The CDR3 nucleotides are TGTGCCAGCAGCCTAGCGGGAGGTTTGTACGAGCAGTACTTC. As protein: CASSLAGGLYEQYF. V gene TRBV7-6 combines with J gene TRBJ2-7, with 11 bases lining up with TRBD2. This CDR3 contains 14 residues. CDR1 and CDR2 from the germline V gene are SGHVS and FNYEAQ.

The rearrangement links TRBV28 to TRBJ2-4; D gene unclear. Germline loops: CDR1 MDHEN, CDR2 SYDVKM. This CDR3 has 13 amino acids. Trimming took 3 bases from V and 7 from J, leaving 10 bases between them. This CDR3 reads CASSFGWGNIQYF. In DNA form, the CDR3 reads TGTGCCAGCAGTTTTGGCTGGGGTAACATTCAGTACTTC.